Following are 12 T cell receptor beta chains from one sample sequenced in a study of cytomegalovirus exposure and HLA in healthy donors. It was with 60 Vbeta and 13 Jbeta primers that the PCR ran. Assay used: immunoSEQ multiplex PCR; TCRdb lists only in-frame clones, some missing. The sample lists 190,000 or so clones; around 83% were seen once. The source material was PBMCs. Every receptor here comes from a man aged 50 or older in good health and CMV-seronegative.

The chain couples TRBV6-5 to TRBJ2-7, with 10 positions matching TRBD2. Germline CDR1 and CDR2: MNHEY and SVGAGI. The CDR3 is made up of 15 amino acids. The V and J ends lost 0 bases and 3 bases, in that order; junction bases with no gene match: 2. The CDR3 here is CASSYSLAGYYEQYF. The CDR3 DNA sequence: TGTGCCAGCAGTTACTCACTAGCGGGATACTACGAGCAGTACTTC.

The gene calls are TRBV9 and TRBJ2-3, with D possibly matching TRBD1 (5 bases). The V gene's germline CDR1 is SGDLS and CDR2 YYNGEE. CDR3 size: 14 residues. Trimming shortened V by 4 bases and J by 2 bases, and 11 bases separated the two germline ends. The CDR3 loop is CASSQGHTTDTQYF. CDR3 coding DNA: TGTGCCAGCAGCCAAGGACACACCACAGATACGCAGTATTTT. Variable domain in full (rest from reference TRBV9 and TRBJ2-3): DSGVTQTPKHLITATGQRVTLRCSPRSGDLSVYWYQQSLDQGLQFLIQYYNGEERAKGNILERFSAQQFPDLHSELNLSSLELGDSALYFCASSQGHTTDTQYFGPGTRLTVL.

The rearrangement links TRBV9 to TRBJ1-5; D gene ambiguous. The V gene's germline CDR1 is SGDLS and CDR2 YYNGEE. This CDR3 region has 12 residues. V lost 3 bases, J lost 5 bases, and 6 bases lay in between. CDR3 DNA sequence: TGTGCCAGCAGCGCCGGGGATCAGCCCCAGCATTTT. Its translation is CASSAGDQPQHF.

This sequence joins TRBV28 and TRBJ1-1; possibly TRBD1 for D (6 bases). Germline lookup yields CDR1 MDHEN and CDR2 SYDVKM. V was cut by 8 bases and J by 1 base, with 14 bases left in between. The CDR3 totals 14 residues. CDR3 bases: TGTGCCAGCGGTTCAGGGGTGGAGAACACTGAAGCTTTCTTT. Its translation: CASGSGVENTEAFF.

This clone was counted a single time. The CDR3 bases are TGCAGCGTTGCGGCGGTATTGATCTCCTACAATGAGCAGTTCTTC. Protein sequence: CSVAAVLISYNEQFF. The chain combines TRBV29-1 with TRBJ2-1, with D hard to call. Germline V gives CDR1 SQVTM, CDR2 ANQGSEA. CDR3 length equals 15 residues. V was pared by 4 bases and J by 0 bases, with 13 bases between.

This chain connects TRBV19 to TRBJ2-7; 10 nucleotides agree with TRBD1. Germline loops: CDR1 LNHDA, CDR2 SQIVND (reference sequence). With V trimmed by 6 bases and J by 3 bases, 8 bases remained unmatched. The length of the CDR3 is 15 residues. The DNA for the CDR3 is TGTGCCAGTAGCCTGATGCGGACAGGGGGCTACGAGCAGTACTTC. It codes for CASSLMRTGGYEQYF. The full variable domain, completed using reference TRBV19 and TRBJ2-7, is DGGITQSPKYLFRKEGQNVTLSCEQNLNHDAMYWYRQDPGQGLRLIYYSQIVNDFQKGDIAEGYSVSREKKESFPLTVTSAQKNPTAFYLCASSLMRTGGYEQYFGPGTRLTVT.

Comments on this clone: This sample includes further DNA sequences coding for the same CDR3. This chain connects TRBV7-3 to TRBJ2-5; 8 bases are a match to TRBD2. Germline loops: CDR1 SGHTA, CDR2 FQGTGA. V trimming: 2 bases; J trimming: 4 bases; junction bases outside the gene matches: 3. There are 14 residues in the CDR3. CDR3 DNA sequence: TGTGCCAGCAGCTTAGCGGGAGGTGGAGAGACCCAGTACTTC. Its translation is CASSLAGGGETQYF.

J is TRBJ2-5 and V is TRBV18; 7 bases are a match to TRBD1. The germline V gene has CDR1 KGHSH and CDR2 LQKENI. V lost 2 bases to trimming and J lost 0 bases; unmatched junction nucleotides: 6. CDR3 size: 16 residues. Here the CDR3 reads CASSPRTGAYQETQYF. CDR3 in DNA: TGTGCCAGCTCACCAAGGACAGGAGCGTACCAAGAGACCCAGTACTTC.

This clone is a singleton in its sample. The genes are TRBV7-2 and TRBJ1-3, with D maybe TRBD1 (5 bases). This CDR3 spans 14 amino acids. The V and J ends lost 4 bases and 4 bases respectively, with 11 bases between them. The germline gives CDR1 SGHTA, CDR2 FQGNSA. The CDR3 region has the DNA TGTGCCAGCAGCTCGCAGGGTTCAGGAAACACCATATATTTT. As protein: CASSSQGSGNTIYF.

The chain recombines TRBV5-1 with TRBJ2-2; D uncertain. The V gene lost 2 bases and the J gene lost 1 base, with 9 bases spanning the gap. CDR3 size: 15 residues. Germline CDR1 reads SGHRS; CDR2 reads YFSETQ. The CDR3 bases are TGCGCCAGCAGCTTCGGAGATAGGAACACCGGGGAGCTGTTTTTT. Translated: CASSFGDRNTGELFF.

This rearrangement joins TRBV15 to TRBJ2-7, with D tentatively TRBD2 (6 bases). With 4 bases removed from V and 0 bases from J, the gap between germline ends came to 16 bases. The V gene's germline CDR1 is LNHNV and CDR2 YYDKDF (reference sequence). The CDR3 spans 16 residues. CDR3 sequence: CATSTDFPGLSYEQYF. CDR3 in DNA: TGTGCCACCAGCACAGATTTTCCGGGACTCTCCTACGAGCAGTACTTC.

The rearrangement joins TRBV5-1 to TRBJ2-3; tentative D call: TRBD2 (6 bases). Trimming removed 0 bases at V and 0 bases at J, with 8 bases between. The CDR3 spans 15 residues. Germline CDR1 and CDR2: SGHRS and YFSETQ. The CDR3 here is CASSLAGTSTDTQYF. The CDR3, as DNA: TGCGCCAGCAGCTTGGCCGGGACTAGCACAGATACGCAGTATTTT. The whole variable domain, remainder taken from reference TRBV5-1 and TRBJ2-3, is KAGVTQTPRYLIKTRGQQVTLSCSPISGHRSVSWYQQTPGQGLQFLFEYFSETQRNKGNFPGRFSGRQFSNSRSEMNVSTLELGDSALYLCASSLAGTSTDTQYFGPGTRLTVL.